This entry lists 32 T cell receptor beta chains sequenced from one sample in a study of T cell responses to AZD1222 COVID-19 vaccine. TCRdb's table, derived via immunoSEQ multiplex PCR, lists solely in-frame clones and lacks some. The data hold about 120,000 clones, with less than 90% observed a single time. The sample was peripheral blood, taken on day 0 of AZD1222 vaccination. Receptors were obtained from an adult in good health.

The gene calls are TRBV6-6 and TRBJ1-2; the D is unclear. The CDR3 is 12 residues long. V was clipped by 6 bases and J by 5 bases, with 10 bases between them. Germline V gives CDR1 MNHNY, CDR2 SVGAGI (reference sequence). For the CDR3, the DNA is TGTGCCAGCAGCCGGGCGGAATATGGCTACACCTTC. Translated, it gives CASSRAEYGYTF.

The V and J genes are TRBV9 and TRBJ2-5, with TRBD2 matching 7 bases. Germline CDR1 SGDLS, CDR2 YYNGEE. V gave up 2 bases and J gave up 2 bases; unmatched junction bases: 12. CDR3 size: 17 residues. The CDR3 loop reads CASSVGPTGGEQETQYF. The CDR3 DNA is TGTGCCAGCAGCGTGGGGCCGACTGGGGGGGAGCAAGAGACCCAGTACTTC.

This chain links TRBV28 with TRBJ1-6; 10 nucleotides match TRBD1. The CDR3 is 14 amino acids. After removal of 5 bases from V and 10 bases from J, the junction contained 5 bases not matched to a gene. Germline lookup yields CDR1 MDHEN and CDR2 SYDVKM. The CDR3 loop is CASSPGTGDSPLHF. CDR3 coding DNA: TGTGCCAGCAGTCCCGGGACAGGGGACTCACCCCTCCACTTT.

The CDR3 reads CASSLSREKLFF. For the CDR3, the DNA is TGTGCCAGCAGTTTAAGTAGGGAAAAACTGTTTTTT. The rearrangement joins TRBV28 to TRBJ1-4; D not certain. The CDR3 extends over 12 amino acids. Germline CDR1 reads MDHEN; CDR2 reads SYDVKM. V was cut by 2 bases and J by 8 bases, with 6 bases left in between.

The chain couples TRBV4-2 to TRBJ2-7, with TRBD2 matching 7 bases. The CDR3 spans 14 residues. The J segment lost 0 bases and the V segment lost 4 bases, leaving 3 bases of the junction unmatched. The germline gives CDR1 LGHNA, CDR2 YNFKEQ. The CDR3 coding sequence is TGTGCCAGCAGCCGCGGGGACTACTCCTACGAGCAGTACTTC. Translation gives CASSRGDYSYEQYF.

The CDR3 spells CAISEGLGTSTDTQYF. The CDR3, as DNA: TGTGCCATCAGTGAAGGATTGGGTACAAGCACAGATACGCAGTATTTT. The V and J genes are TRBV10-3 and TRBJ2-3, with D unclear. This CDR3 contains 16 residues. From germline, CDR1 is ENHRY and CDR2 SYGVKD. The ends were cut back, 3 bases at V and 0 bases at J, with 13 bases in the middle.

The V and J genes are TRBV28 and TRBJ2-7, with 9 bases matching TRBD1. Germline CDR1 and CDR2: MDHEN and SYDVKM. J gave up 11 bases and V 2 bases, and 7 bases lay outside the gene matches. This CDR3 contains 13 residues. The CDR3 loop is CASSLTGTGREYF. CDR3 in DNA: TGTGCCAGCAGTTTAACCGGGACAGGGAGGGAGTACTTC.

This clone has more than one count but fewer than ten. The chain joins TRBV12-3 or TRBV12-4 to TRBJ1-5; no clear D. Deletions cut 4 bases from V and 4 bases from J, with 5 bases between. There are 12 residues in the CDR3. The CDR3 sequence is CASSSQNQPQHF. As DNA, the CDR3 is TGTGCCAGCAGTTCACAGAATCAGCCCCAGCATTTT.

V usage is TRBV27 and J usage is TRBJ1-5; D perhaps matches TRBD1 (6 bases). CDR3 size: 14 residues. Germline assignment: CDR1 MNHEY and CDR2 SMNVEV (reference sequence). V lost 4 bases, J lost 5 bases, and 12 bases lay in between. CDR3 coding DNA: TGTGCCAGCAGTTCTAGGACAGTAGATCAGCCCCAGCATTTT. Translated, it gives CASSSRTVDQPQHF.

The chain links TRBV6-5 to TRBJ2-7, with D perhaps assigned TRBD1 or TRBD2 (5 bases each). The germline V gene encodes CDR1 MNHEY and CDR2 SVGAGI. There are 14 residues in the CDR3. V was clipped by 2 bases and J by 4 bases, with 12 bases between them. CDR3 loop: CASSYGTGRYEQYF. The CDR3 DNA reads as TGTGCCAGCAGTTACGGGACGGGGCGGTACGAGCAGTACTTC.

V usage is TRBV6-5 and J usage is TRBJ1-4, with D possibly being TRBD1 (6 bases). CDR1 and CDR2 (germline): MNHEY, SVGAGI. CDR3 length equals 15 residues. Trimming pared 7 bases from V and 3 bases from J, leaving 15 bases between. CDR3 loop: CASTRAAGANEKLFF. The CDR3 region has the DNA TGTGCCAGCACACGCGCCGCAGGGGCTAATGAAAAACTGTTTTTT.

The V call is TRBV21-1, the J call TRBJ2-7; the table's D call, TRBD2, was not checked against the DNA. TRBV21-1 constitutes a pseudogene. CDR3 size: 13 residues. The CDR3 loop is CASGGIGSHEQYF. CDR3 sequence (DNA): TGTGCCTCGGGCGGGATAGGGAGCCACGAGCAGTACTTC.

This chain connects TRBV6-6 to TRBJ2-7; 8 bases match TRBD1. This CDR3 comprises 15 residues. Germline CDR1 MNHNY, CDR2 SVGAGI (reference sequence). The J segment lost 2 bases and the V segment lost 6 bases, leaving 9 bases of the junction unmatched. CDR3 sequence reads: CASRLRQGNAYEQYF. Written as DNA, the CDR3 is TGTGCCAGCAGATTACGACAGGGGAACGCCTACGAGCAGTACTTC.

The V gene is TRBV7-2, the J gene TRBJ2-7; tentative D call: TRBD1 (6 bases). CDR1 and CDR2 (germline): SGHTA, FQGNSA. V was cut by 5 bases and J by 3 bases, with 11 bases left in between. CDR3 length: 13 amino acids. This CDR3 is CASSLDSLYEQYF. The CDR3 coding sequence is TGTGCCAGCAGCCTGGACAGCCTCTACGAGCAGTACTTC.

The chain uses TRBV27 and TRBJ1-5, with D uncertain. Germline CDR1 reads MNHEY; CDR2 reads SMNVEV (reference sequence). This CDR3 is built from 14 residues. V gave up 6 bases and J gave up 3 bases, with 12 bases separating them. In nucleotides, the CDR3 is TGTGCCAGCAGGGCACCGGGTCTCAATCAGCCCCAGCATTTT. Translating gives CASRAPGLNQPQHF.

The J gene is TRBJ2-7, the V gene TRBV9, with 11 bases lining up with TRBD2. The CDR3 length is 14 residues. Germline-derived CDR1 and CDR2 are SGDLS and YYNGEE. Germline trimming cut 3 bases from V and 4 bases from J; bases unmatched to any gene: 3. In nucleotides, the CDR3 is TGTGCCAGCAGCGCCACTAGCGGGGGATACGAGCAGTACTTC. Its translation is CASSATSGGYEQYF.

The V and J genes are TRBV9 and TRBJ2-7; D not certain. There are 12 residues in the CDR3. The germline V and J ends were trimmed by 1 base and 5 bases, with 7 bases remaining between them. CDR1 is SGDLS and CDR2 is YYNGEE in the germline V gene. The CDR3 DNA follows: TGTGCCAGCAGCGTACGAGGTGACGAGCAGTACTTC. Residues: CASSVRGDEQYF.

V usage is TRBV4-2 and J usage is TRBJ1-6; 7 bases map to TRBD1. Looked up from germline, CDR1 is LGHNA and CDR2 is YNFKEQ. This CDR3 is 12 amino acids long. J lost 11 bases, V lost 5 bases, and 3 bases had no gene match. The CDR3: CASSGQGAPLHF. The CDR3 DNA is TGTGCCAGCAGCGGGCAGGGGGCACCCCTCCACTTT.

This chain links TRBV28 with TRBJ2-7; TRBD1 aligns across 8 bases. V gave up 3 bases and J gave up 7 bases; unmatched junction bases: 17. CDR3 length: 17 residues. The germline gives CDR1 MDHEN, CDR2 SYDVKM. In DNA, the CDR3 is TGTGCCAGCAGTTTTCGTAGTGGGCAGGGGGCGAAGTGGGAGCAGTACTTC. Encoded protein: CASSFRSGQGAKWEQYF.

The rearrangement uses TRBV28 and TRBJ1-2, with D possibly matching TRBD1 (5 bases). The CDR3 totals 15 residues. CDR1 and CDR2 (germline): MDHEN, SYDVKM. V was shortened by 8 bases and J by 6 bases, with 22 bases between the two germline ends. The CDR3 coding sequence is TGTGCCAGCCACCCCGGAGGGGTGCTGGGCGATGGCTACACCTTC. It codes for CASHPGGVLGDGYTF.

This chain joins TRBV5-1 and TRBJ2-3; 9 bases line up with TRBD2. After removal of 6 bases from V and 0 bases from J, the junction contained 8 bases not matched to a gene. This CDR3 is 16 amino acids long. Germline V gene data show CDR1 as SGHRS and CDR2 as YFSETQ. The CDR3 spells CASTYETSGSTDTQYF. Here the CDR3 DNA reads TGCGCCAGCACTTATGAGACTAGCGGTAGCACAGATACGCAGTATTTT.

The rearrangement links TRBV4-2 to TRBJ2-7, with TRBD1 matching over 11 bases. Germline trimming cut 1 base from V and 6 bases from J; bases unmatched to any gene: 5. This CDR3 is 15 amino acids long. Germline-derived CDR1 and CDR2 are LGHNA and YNFKEQ. The CDR3 loop reads CASSQGGQGDLEQYF. The DNA for the CDR3 is TGTGCCAGCAGCCAAGGGGGACAGGGGGATCTCGAGCAGTACTTC.

V is TRBV9 and J is TRBJ2-3; D is perhaps TRBD2 (7 bases). Between the trimmed V and J ends, which lost 3 bases and 1 base, there was a span of 12 bases. Germline CDR1 SGDLS, CDR2 YYNGEE. CDR3 length: 15 residues. CDR3 bases: TGTGCCAGCAGCGCGGGGGCGGGAGGCACAGATACGCAGTATTTT. It is translated as CASSAGAGGTDTQYF.

This clone has a single count. The chain is built from TRBV6-5 and TRBJ1-6; 9 bases align to TRBD1. J was trimmed by 7 bases and V by 7 bases; bases with no gene match: 8. Germline CDR1 and CDR2: MNHEY and SVGAGI. The length of the CDR3 is 15 residues. The CDR3 sequence: CASIPGQGYNSPLHF. The CDR3 DNA reads as TGTGCCAGCATTCCGGGACAGGGTTACAATTCACCCCTCCACTTT.

The chain couples TRBV19 to TRBJ2-1, with D possibly matching TRBD2 (6 bases). V was clipped by 0 bases and J by 0 bases, with 12 bases between them. Per germline, CDR1 LNHDA and CDR2 SQIVND (reference sequence). The CDR3 runs to 17 residues. CDR3 loop: CASSIDAGGGSYNEQFF. Written as DNA, the CDR3 is TGTGCCAGTAGTATAGATGCCGGGGGAGGCTCCTACAATGAGCAGTTCTTC.

The chain is built from TRBV21-1 and TRBJ1-2. TRBV21-1 is termed a pseudogene. The CDR3 length is 17 residues. The CDR3 is CASSKKEEIWRAGGYTF. The CDR3 nucleotides are TGTGCCAGCAGCAAAAAGGAGGAAATTTGGAGGGCTGGAGGCTACACCTTC.

This chain links TRBV5-1 with TRBJ1-1; the D is unclear. Germline V gene lookup returns CDR1 SGHRS and CDR2 YFSETQ. CDR3 size: 14 residues. The ends were cut back, 0 bases at V and 4 bases at J, with 10 bases in the middle. The CDR3 bases are TGCGCCAGCAGCTTGGCCCCGGGGAGCACTGAAGCTTTCTTT. It is translated as CASSLAPGSTEAFF. The entire variable domain, with the rest obtained from reference TRBV5-1 and TRBJ1-1, is as follows: KAGVTQTPRYLIKTRGQQVTLSCSPISGHRSVSWYQQTPGQGLQFLFEYFSETQRNKGNFPGRFSGRQFSNSRSEMNVSTLELGDSALYLCASSLAPGSTEAFFGQGTRLTVV.

The rearrangement joins TRBV24-1 to TRBJ2-5; the D gene is possibly TRBD1 (6 bases). The V end lost 0 bases, the J end lost 2 bases, and 12 bases lay between the germline ends. Looked up from germline, CDR1 is KGHDR and CDR2 is SFDVKD. The CDR3 consists of 16 residues. For the CDR3, the DNA is TGTGCCACCAGTGATTTGGCGCAGGGGTTTCAAGAGACCCAGTACTTC. Its translation: CATSDLAQGFQETQYF.

The J gene is TRBJ2-1, the V gene TRBV7-9, with 15 bases that match TRBD2. Germline CDR1 is SEHNR and CDR2 is FQNEAQ (reference sequence). CDR3 size: 17 residues. V shed 3 bases and J 8 bases; nucleotides not matched to a gene: 8. CDR3 nucleotides: TGTGCCAGCAGCTTTGTTTCCGGACTAGCGGGAGGGCATGAGCAGTTCTTC. Translating gives CASSFVSGLAGGHEQFF.

V is TRBV2 and J is TRBJ2-1, with D possibly TRBD1 on 5 matching bases. V lost 4 bases to trimming and J lost 7 bases, with 8 bases between them. Germline CDR1 SNHLY, CDR2 FYNNEI. This CDR3 comprises 12 residues. The CDR3 loop reads CASSADRNEQFF. The CDR3 bases are TGTGCCAGCAGTGCCGACAGAAATGAGCAGTTCTTC.

The genes are TRBV24-1 and TRBJ2-2; perhaps TRBD1 as D (5 bases). Germline values: CDR1 KGHDR, CDR2 SFDVKD. The CDR3 is made up of 15 amino acids. Trimming took off 5 bases at V and 1 base at J, with 10 bases between the two ends. The CDR3 nucleotides are TGTGCCACCAGTGTTACAGGCAAGAACACCGGGGAGCTGTTTTTT. Protein: CATSVTGKNTGELFF.

The chain joins TRBV14 to TRBJ1-1; 12 nucleotides align to TRBD1. Germline V gives CDR1 SGHDN, CDR2 FVKESK. V trimming: 6 bases; J trimming: 2 bases; junction bases outside the gene matches: 7. This CDR3 region has 16 residues. The CDR3 DNA reads as TGTGCCAGCAGTCGTTTGGGGACAGGGGGCAACACTGAAGCTTTCTTT. Translation gives CASSRLGTGGNTEAFF.